These T cell receptor beta chains were read from a single sample in a study of post-analysis software for immune sequencing data. TCRdb called the PCR reads again in MiXCR, with one record for every CDR3 protein. This sample carries 450,000 or so distinct CDR3 sequences, roughly 45% of them seen once, and the ten largest clones take 9% to 14%. The sequenced material came from blood. The origin of the receptors is a girl between 5 and 17 years old with multiple sclerosis. CDR3s include the opening cysteine and the closing phenylalanine or tryptophan. A D gene is named only where the DNA matches it firmly. Clone size is stated in some rows and not others, as once, few, many or a class when expanded.

V: TRBV24-1; J: TRBJ2-1; D: .; size: few; DNA: TGTGCCACCAGTGATGGGACCGATTACAATGAGCAGTTCTTC; CDR3: CATSDGTDYNEQFF
V: TRBV7-2; J: TRBJ2-7; D: .; size: .; DNA: TGTGCCAGCAGCTTAGTAGGCGGCAGGACTCCCTACGAGCAGTACTTC; CDR3: CASSLVGGRTPYEQYF
V: TRBV5-1; J: TRBJ2-7; D: .; size: .; DNA: TGCGCCAGCAGCCCAGATAATACGAACTACGAGCAGTACTTC; CDR3: CASSPDNTNYEQYF
V: TRBV13; J: TRBJ2-7; D: TRBD1; size: .; DNA: TGTGCCAGCAGCGGACCCGGGACAGCCTCCTACGAGCAGTACTTC; CDR3: CASSGPGTASYEQYF
V: TRBV12-3/TRBV12-4; J: TRBJ2-1; D: TRBD2; size: .; DNA: TGTGCCAGCAGTCCCCTTAGCGGGAGGTTGCAGTTCTTC; CDR3: CASSPLSGRLQFF
V: TRBV4-2; J: TRBJ2-1; D: TRBD2; size: .; DNA: TGTGCCAGCAGCCAAGGAACTAGCGGGAGCCTGGGGTGGAATGGGCAGTTCTTC; CDR3: CASSQGTSGSLGWNGQFF
V: TRBV5-1; J: TRBJ2-1; D: TRBD2; size: .; DNA: TGCGCCAGCAGCTTGGGTGTAGCGGGAGTCTACAATGAGCAGTTCTTC; CDR3: CASSLGVAGVYNEQFF
V: TRBV18; J: TRBJ2-6; D: .; size: few; DNA: TGTGCCAGCTCACCAAGGGGGACTTCTAGCTCTGGGGCCAACGTCCTGACTTTC; CDR3: CASSPRGTSSSGANVLTF
V: TRBV4-1; J: TRBJ1-2; D: .; size: many; DNA: TGCGCCAGCAGCCAAGATAAATCGTACTATGGCTACACCTTC; CDR3: CASSQDKSYYGYTF
V: TRBV20-1; J: TRBJ2-1; D: TRBD2; size: .; DNA: TGCAGTGCCAGGATACCGGGACTAGCGGACTACAATGAGCAGTTCTTC; CDR3: CSARIPGLADYNEQFF
V: TRBV7-9; J: TRBJ2-5; D: .; size: few; DNA: TGTGCCAGCAGCTTGGGGGAGAAGACCCAGTACTTC; CDR3: CASSLGEKTQYF
V: TRBV5-6; J: TRBJ1-2; D: .; size: .; DNA: TGTGCCAGCAGCTTGTACCCCGGGACTGGACACTATGGCTACACCTTC; CDR3: CASSLYPGTGHYGYTF
V: TRBV6-6; J: TRBJ1-2; D: .; size: .; DNA: TGTGCCAGCAGTTACAAGCCAGGCGATAACTATGGCTACACCTTC; CDR3: CASSYKPGDNYGYTF
V: TRBV28; J: TRBJ2-3; D: TRBD2; size: .; DNA: TGTGCCAGCAGTTTGGCGGGAGCGGGAGGGTGGACAGATACGCAGTATTTT; CDR3: CASSLAGAGGWTDTQYF
V: TRBV12-3/TRBV12-4; J: TRBJ2-7; D: .; size: few; DNA: TGTGCCAGCAGTGGCGGACAGCCACTGTTCGATCAGTACTTC; CDR3: CASSGGQPLFDQYF
V: TRBV4-2; J: TRBJ2-1; D: TRBD2; size: few; DNA: TGTGCCAGCAGCCCCGGGACTAGCGGGAGTTCCTACAATGAGCAGTTCTTC; CDR3: CASSPGTSGSSYNEQFF
V: TRBV7-2; J: TRBJ2-7; D: TRBD2; size: .; DNA: TGTGCCAGCAGCTTAATGGGACCGGGAGGAGGCGAGCAGTACTTC; CDR3: CASSLMGPGGGEQYF
V: TRBV5-1; J: TRBJ2-1; D: TRBD2; size: many; DNA: TGCGCCAGCAGCTCGACCGTAGCGGGAGAAGTTGACAATGAGCAGTTCTTC; CDR3: CASSSTVAGEVDNEQFF
V: TRBV9; J: TRBJ2-1; D: .; size: .; DNA: TGTGCCAGCAGCGAAGGAGGGAGCTCCTACAATGAGCAGTTCTTC; CDR3: CASSEGGSSYNEQFF
V: TRBV5-1; J: TRBJ2-7; D: .; size: .; DNA: TGCGCCAGCAGCTTGAAGGACGGACCCTACGAGCAGTACTTC; CDR3: CASSLKDGPYEQYF
V: TRBV9; J: TRBJ2-5; D: .; size: few; DNA: TGTGCCAGCAGCGTAGATCATTGGGGAGAGACCCAGTACTTC; CDR3: CASSVDHWGETQYF
V: TRBV7-3; J: TRBJ2-2; D: TRBD1; size: once; DNA: TGTGCCAGCAGCTTTGAGACAGGGGGGGTCACCGGGGAGCTGTTTTTT; CDR3: CASSFETGGVTGELFF
V: TRBV27; J: TRBJ2-7; D: TRBD1; size: few; DNA: TGTGCCAGCAGTCTTGGACAGGGGGCGGTAAACGAGCAGTACTTC; CDR3: CASSLGQGAVNEQYF
V: TRBV24-1; J: TRBJ2-3; D: .; size: .; DNA: TGTGCCACCAGTGATCCGTTCCGGGGAACCACAGATACGCAGTATTTT; CDR3: CATSDPFRGTTDTQYF
V: TRBV6-5; J: TRBJ2-1; D: .; size: .; DNA: TGTGCCAGCAGTTACAACGACGGGAGCTCCTACAATGAGCAGTTCTTC; CDR3: CASSYNDGSSYNEQFF
V: TRBV15; J: TRBJ2-5; D: .; size: .; DNA: TGTGCCACCAGCAGGCCGACTAGTGGCCAAGAGACCCAGTACTTC; CDR3: CATSRPTSGQETQYF
V: TRBV4-1; J: TRBJ2-1; D: TRBD2; size: .; DNA: TGCGCCAGCAGCCCACATCTAGCGGGAGGGATGAATGAGCAGTTCTTC; CDR3: CASSPHLAGGMNEQFF
V: TRBV28; J: TRBJ2-3; D: .; size: .; DNA: TGTGCCAACAGTATGGGAGCAGGGGATACGCAGTATTTT; CDR3: CANSMGAGDTQYF
V: TRBV5-1; J: TRBJ2-5; D: TRBD2; size: .; DNA: TGCGCCAGCAGCCCTAGCGGGAGGACCGGGGAGACCCAGTACTTC; CDR3: CASSPSGRTGETQYF
V: TRBV4-2; J: TRBJ2-1; D: .; size: few; DNA: TGTGCCAGCAGTCCGACAGTACGGGGCTACAATGAGCAGTTCTTC; CDR3: CASSPTVRGYNEQFF
V: TRBV5-1; J: TRBJ2-5; D: .; size: .; DNA: TGCGCCAGCAGCTTCCACAACCTAGAGACCCAGTACTTC; CDR3: CASSFHNLETQYF
V: TRBV20-1; J: TRBJ2-7; D: TRBD1; size: .; DNA: TGCAGTGCTAGTGTCCCGGGACAGGGGATCTACGAGCAGTACTTC; CDR3: CSASVPGQGIYEQYF
V: TRBV7-6; J: TRBJ2-5; D: .; size: .; DNA: TGTGCCAGCAGCCCCGAGGACCAAATTGGCGGGATAGGGGAGCAGTACTTC; CDR3: CASSPEDQIGGIGEQYF
V: TRBV28; J: TRBJ2-7; D: .; size: .; DNA: TGTGCCAGCAGTCCTCGCGGCAGGGACTTGTTCGAGCAGTACTTC; CDR3: CASSPRGRDLFEQYF
V: TRBV9; J: TRBJ2-1; D: TRBD2; size: .; DNA: TGTGCCAGCAGCCAGACTAGCGGGAGGGCCGGGGAGCAGTTCTTC; CDR3: CASSQTSGRAGEQFF
V: TRBV2; J: TRBJ1-1; D: .; size: few; DNA: TGTGCCAGCAGTGAGGGATCGAACACTGAAGCTTTCTTT; CDR3: CASSEGSNTEAFF
V: TRBV5-6; J: TRBJ2-1; D: TRBD2; size: .; DNA: TGTGCCAGCAGCCCCACTAGCGGGAGGGTTTCATATGAGCAGTTCTTC; CDR3: CASSPTSGRVSYEQFF
V: TRBV5-1; J: TRBJ2-5; D: TRBD2; size: few; DNA: TGCGCCAGCAGCTTGCCCCTAGCGGGGCTCCAAGAGACCCAGTACTTC; CDR3: CASSLPLAGLQETQYF
V: TRBV12-3/TRBV12-4; J: TRBJ2-1; D: TRBD2; size: .; DNA: TGTGCCAGCAGTACCCGGACTAGCTCTTACAATGAGCAGTTCTTC; CDR3: CASSTRTSSYNEQFF
V: TRBV29-1; J: TRBJ2-7; D: TRBD1; size: .; DNA: TGCAGCGTTGAAGAACGGCCAAGGGGGCTGGGGTACGAGCAGTACTTC; CDR3: CSVEERPRGLGYEQYF
V: TRBV6-4; J: TRBJ2-3; D: .; size: few; DNA: TGTGCCAGCAGTGACGGCAGGGGCACAGATACGCAGTATTTT; CDR3: CASSDGRGTDTQYF
V: TRBV28; J: TRBJ2-1; D: TRBD2; size: .; DNA: TGTGCCAGCACAGTAGCGGGAGGCTCGAATGAGCAGTTCTTC; CDR3: CASTVAGGSNEQFF